The source of this TCR beta chain is a study of T cell responses to AZD1222 COVID-19 vaccine. Findings and caveats of the study: Unmutated variant regions are reportedly targeted by nearly half of spike-specific TCRs. Recipients of two AZD1222 doses showed rising Spike-specific TCR breadth and depth. Mostly white British, mostly female donors; authors suggested clonal diversity may be underestimated.

With 0 bases removed from V and 1 base from J, the gap between germline ends came to 10 bases. Per the germline V gene, CDR1 is SGHAT and CDR2 is FQDESV (reference sequence). The CDR3 is made up of 15 amino acids. Worth noting for this clone: Its specificity is not known.

The assay was immunoSEQ multiplex PCR, and TCRdb's table has in-frame clones only and misses some. The sample includes 100,000 to 150,000 clones, about 89% of them seen just once. The sample in question was peripheral blood, obtained on day 0 of AZD1222 vaccination. V usage is TRBV11-1 and J usage is TRBJ2-7, with D possibly being TRBD1 or TRBD2 (5 bases each). The receptor was derived from an adult in good health. The CDR3 spells CASSLAGTGSYEQYF. DNA for the CDR3: TGTGCCAGCAGCTTAGCTGGGACGGGATCCTACGAGCAGTACTTC.